The 6 T cell receptor beta chains reported below all come from one sample, sequenced in a study of blood T cell repertoires in COVID-19 (dated by TCRdb to the early 2020s). Preparation of the library involved the immunoSEQ multiplex PCR assay. TCRdb took over this immuneACCESS table, retaining in-frame rearrangements with V and J assigned. Such tables are incomplete; in checked studies, under half of the missing clones stem from an unresolved V gene, and the remainder is unexplained. Within this sample are some 120,000 clones, with 83% of them counted one time only. Together, the top ten hold about 6.3% of the sample. The specimen sequenced was peripheral blood. Receptors originate from an elderly man with active or convalescent COVID-19.

The V call is TRBV6-4, the J call TRBJ1-2, with D tentatively TRBD1 (5 bases). The V end was cut by 0 bases, the J end by 8 bases, with 13 bases between. Germline CDR1 reads MRHNA; CDR2 reads SNTAGT. The CDR3 is made up of 14 amino acids. CDR3 sequence reads: CASSDSVGRGGYTF. The CDR3 DNA sequence: TGTGCCAGCAGTGACTCAGTAGGGAGGGGAGGCTACACCTTC.

On this clone: One end of the junction does not line up with germline, which may come from a read error. The rearrangement uses TRBV3-1 (or the pseudogene TRBV3-2) and TRBJ1-1; 10 positions agree with TRBD1. Germline-derived CDR1 and CDR2 are LGHDT and YNNKEL (reference sequence). The CDR3 is 13 amino acids. The CDR3 is CASIQDRGLEAFF. In DNA form, the CDR3 reads TGTGCCAGCATCCAAGACAGGGGGCTCGAAGCTTTCTTT.

The chain recombines TRBV20-1 with TRBJ1-4; no firm D call. The CDR3 has 10 residues. V lost 3 bases and J lost 8, with 4 bases in between. CDR1 and CDR2 (germline): DFQATT, SNEGSKA (reference sequence). Here the CDR3 reads CSARREKLFF. CDR3 nucleotides: TGCAGTGCTAGGCGAGAAAAACTGTTTTTT.

The rearrangement links TRBV29-1 to TRBJ2-1, with D possibly TRBD2 on 7 matching bases. V was pared by 3 bases and J by 4 bases, with 16 bases between. The germline V gene has CDR1 SQVTM and CDR2 ANQGSEA. The CDR3 is made up of 15 amino acids. The CDR3 region has the DNA TGCAGCGTTGAGGGGGGGGCCGGTATGTACAATGAGCAGTTCTTC. Protein product: CSVEGGAGMYNEQFF.

This chain uses TRBV29-1 with TRBJ1-2; 8 bases line up with TRBD1. CDR1 is SQVTM and CDR2 is ANQGSEA in the germline V gene. The CDR3 is 11 amino acids. J lost 13 bases, V lost 2 bases, and 6 bases had no gene match. CDR3 sequence: CSVEITGGVTF. CDR3 in DNA: TGCAGCGTTGAAATAACAGGGGGGGTCACCTTC.

The chain has TRBV19 and TRBJ2-2, with 8 nucleotides matching TRBD2. The CDR3 contains 16 residues. With 6 bases clipped from V and 4 bases from J, the junction kept 10 bases outside the gene matches. Per germline, CDR1 LNHDA and CDR2 SQIVND (reference sequence). The CDR3 DNA is TGTGCCAGTAGCCTCCGGGGGGGCCCTGTCACCGGGGAGCTGTTTTTT. Its translation is CASSLRGGPVTGELFF.